These 5 T cell receptor beta chains were sequenced from one sample in a study of blood T cell repertoires in COVID-19. The protocol was immunoSEQ multiplex PCR, while the TCRdb copy is restricted to in-frame clones and leaves out a portion. Of 300,000 to 400,000 clones in the sample, approximately 87% were seen once. The material sequenced was peripheral blood. These receptors originate from a woman between 45 and 60 years old who had recovered from COVID-19.

The chain joins TRBV14 to TRBJ2-1, with 12 nucleotides matching TRBD2. The germline V gene encodes CDR1 SGHDN and CDR2 FVKESK. The CDR3 length is 18 residues. Trimming at V came to 5 bases and at J to 4 bases, leaving 12 bases not matched to a gene. The CDR3 DNA reads as TGTGCCAGCAGCTTTTTTGGGGCCGGGACTAGCGGGTACAATGAGCAGTTCTTC. Its translation is CASSFFGAGTSGYNEQFF.

This clone was detected once. The chain couples TRBV2 to TRBJ1-5; 9 bases line up with TRBD1. The CDR3 is 18 residues long. The germline gives CDR1 SNHLY, CDR2 FYNNEI. V was pared by 6 bases and J by 0 bases, with 12 bases of the junction left unmatched. The CDR3 coding sequence is TGTGCCAGCAGCGCGGGACAGGGTAGGTCTTATAGCAATCAGCCCCAGCATTTT. Translating gives CASSAGQGRSYSNQPQHF.

The chain links TRBV5-1 to TRBJ2-5; D is uncertain. The CDR3 has 12 residues. Trimming removed 1 base at V and 4 bases at J, with 5 bases between. Germline lookup yields CDR1 SGHRS and CDR2 YFSETQ. CDR3 sequence (DNA): TGCGCCAGCAGCTTGTCTTTAGAGACCCAGTACTTC. This sequence encodes CASSLSLETQYF.

DNA of the CDR3: TGTGCCAGCAGCCCGCAGTTGAACACTGAAGCTTTCTTT. Its translation is CASSPQLNTEAFF. The gene calls are TRBV14 and TRBJ1-1; D is undetermined. The CDR3 covers 13 residues. Germline CDR1 reads SGHDN; CDR2 reads FVKESK. Trimming shortened V by 4 bases and J by 0 bases, and 6 bases separated the two germline ends.

The chain combines TRBV29-1 with TRBJ2-5, with 7 nucleotides matching TRBD1. This CDR3 spans 14 amino acids. J lost 6 bases, V lost 7 bases, and 14 bases had no gene match. The germline V gene has CDR1 SQVTM and CDR2 ANQGSEA. CDR3 nucleotides: TGCAGCGGGGGCCCGAAGGGGGCAGGGCAGACCCAGTACTTC. Translated: CSGGPKGAGQTQYF. Combining the CDR3 with reference TRBV29-1 and TRBJ2-5 gives the whole variable domain SAVISQKPSRDICQRGTSLTIQCQVDSQVTMMFWYRQQPGQSLTLIATANQGSEATYESGFVIDKFPISRPNLTFSTLTVSNMSPEDSSIYLCSGGPKGAGQTQYFGPGTRLLVL.